These 25 T cell receptor beta chains were all obtained from the same sample, sequenced in a study of T cells after yellow fever vaccination. TCRdb independently ran MiXCR on the 5' RACE reads; one entry per CDR3 protein. The data show around 500,000 distinct CDR3 sequences, roughly a fifth seen once. The source material was PBMCs, sampled approximately 22 days after the first yellow fever vaccination. These receptor sequences come from a man between 18 and 35 years old who received the YFV17D yellow fever vaccine.

DNA of the CDR3: TGTGCCACCACTTCGGGATTCCCCACAGATACGCAGTATTTT. Encoded protein: CATTSGFPTDTQYF. The rearrangement joins TRBV24-1 to TRBJ2-3; D may be TRBD2 (5 bases). The CDR3 covers 14 residues. The germline V gene encodes CDR1 KGHDR and CDR2 SFDVKD. Trimming stripped 8 bases from V and 2 bases from J, with 13 bases between.

The chain is built from TRBV18 and TRBJ2-1, with D perhaps matching TRBD1 (6 bases). CDR1 is KGHSH, CDR2 LQKENI, per germline. With 0 bases removed from V and 6 bases from J, the gap between germline ends came to 18 bases. This CDR3 has 17 residues. CDR3 sequence (DNA): TGTGCCAGCTCACCACCGGGGACAAGGGGTCCCGGCAATGAGCAGTTCTTC. The encoded protein is CASSPPGTRGPGNEQFF.

This clonotype has a handful of counts. This chain links TRBV5-6 with TRBJ2-1, with TRBD1 as a possible D gene (5 bases). Per germline, CDR1 SGHDT and CDR2 YYEEEE. The V gene lost 6 bases and the J gene lost 4 bases, with 11 bases spanning the gap. The CDR3 loop spans 13 amino acids. CDR3 nucleotide sequence: TGTGCCAGCATGAAAAGGGGATACAATGAGCAGTTCTTC. The encoded protein is CASMKRGYNEQFF. The complete variable domain, with remaining parts taken from reference TRBV5-6 and TRBJ2-1, reads DAGVTQSPTHLIKTRGQQVTLRCSPKSGHDTVSWYQQALGQGPQFIFQYYEEEERQRGNFPDRFSGHQFPNYSSELNVNALLLGDSALYLCASMKRGYNEQFFGPGTRLTVL.

V is TRBV30 and J is TRBJ1-5; 8 bases fit TRBD1. V trimming: 1 base; J trimming: 4 bases; junction bases outside the gene matches: 0. Germline assignment: CDR1 GTSNPN and CDR2 SVGIG (reference sequence). This CDR3 spans 13 amino acids. Here the CDR3 DNA reads TGTGCCTGGAGTGGACAGGGGAATCAGCCCCAGCATTTT. Translation: CAWSGQGNQPQHF.

The chain is built from TRBV7-9 and TRBJ1-2; D may be TRBD1 (6 bases). The CDR3 runs to 15 residues. The V end lost 5 bases, the J end lost 2 bases, and 15 bases lay between the germline ends. CDR1 and CDR2 from the germline V gene are SEHNR and FQNEAQ (reference sequence). This chain's CDR3 is CASSPLGGANYGYTF. CDR3 bases: TGTGCCAGCAGCCCCTTGGGGGGGGCGAACTATGGCTACACCTTC. The variable domain in full, completed from reference TRBV7-9 and TRBJ1-2, reads DTGVSQNPRHKITKRGQNVTFRCDPISEHNRLYWYRQTLGQGPEFLTYFQNEAQLEKSRLLSDRFSAERPKGSFSTLEIQRTEQGDSAMYLCASSPLGGANYGYTFGSGTRLTVV.

This clonotype was seen a single time. A read error is likely, as this CDR3 ends without the conserved phenylalanine or tryptophan. The chain links TRBV6-5 to TRBJ2-1, with no clear D. The CDR3 length is 14 residues. Per germline, CDR1 MNHEY and CDR2 SVGAGI. The V gene lost 0 bases and the J gene lost 5 bases, with 8 bases spanning the gap. This CDR3 is CASSYSRPNNEQFL. In nucleotides, the CDR3 is TGTGCCAGCAGTTACTCGCGACCAAACAATGAGCAGTTCTTA.

This clonotype was recorded a few times. CDR3 nucleotides: TGTGCCAGCAGTTACTCTTCACGCTCCTATAATTCACCCCTCCACTTT. Its protein is CASSYSSRSYNSPLHF. The J gene is TRBJ1-6, the V gene TRBV6-5; unclear D gene. Deletions cut 0 bases from V and 0 bases from J, with 6 bases between. CDR3 length: 16 amino acids. Germline lookup yields CDR1 MNHEY and CDR2 SVGAGI.

V gene TRBV5-1 combines with J gene TRBJ2-5; 9 nucleotides agree with TRBD2. With 4 bases clipped from V and 4 bases from J, the junction kept 2 bases outside the gene matches. The CDR3 runs to 13 residues. Per the germline V gene, CDR1 is SGHRS and CDR2 is YFSETQ. The chain's CDR3 is CASSQRGVETQYF. The CDR3 coding sequence is TGCGCCAGCAGCCAGCGGGGGGTAGAGACCCAGTACTTC.

The chain links TRBV6-1 to TRBJ1-6, with D unclear. The CDR3 runs to 17 residues. V was trimmed by 6 bases and J by 0 bases, leaving 15 bases between them. Germline assignment: CDR1 MNHNS and CDR2 SASEGT. The CDR3 here is CASSTRHLISYNSPLHF. CDR3 coding DNA: TGTGCCAGCAGCACAAGGCACCTTATCTCCTATAATTCACCCCTCCACTTT.

The chain recombines TRBV11-2 with TRBJ1-2; D may be TRBD1 (5 bases). Germline V lookup: CDR1 SGHAT, CDR2 FQNNGV. The V end was cut by 10 bases, the J end by 7 bases, with 13 bases between. This CDR3 spans 11 amino acids. The DNA of the CDR3 is TGTGCCAACGTAGGGGTCTCTGGCTACACCTTC. Its protein product is CANVGVSGYTF.

The chain employs TRBV6-5 and TRBJ2-2, with TRBD1 identical over 7 bases. The J segment lost 7 bases and the V segment lost 7 bases, leaving 6 bases of the junction unmatched. This CDR3 has 13 amino acids. The V gene's germline CDR1 is MNHEY and CDR2 SVGAGI. CDR3 region: CASKKTGIGELFF. CDR3 coding DNA: TGTGCCAGCAAAAAGACAGGGATCGGGGAGCTGTTTTTT.

The chain carries TRBV29-1 and TRBJ2-1; 10 nucleotides agree with TRBD2. Germline CDR1 SQVTM, CDR2 ANQGSEA. Unmatched junction bases numbered 3, after V lost 1 base and J lost 0 bases. The CDR3 spans 16 residues. CDR3 nucleotides: TGCAGCGTTGAAGGGCTAGCGGGGGCCTCCTACAATGAGCAGTTCTTC. Translating gives CSVEGLAGASYNEQFF.

This clonotype turned up a few times. CDR3 sequence: CSARGSFYNEQFF. CDR3 nucleotides: TGCAGTGCTAGAGGGTCATTCTACAATGAGCAGTTCTTC. The V and J genes are TRBV20-1 and TRBJ2-1; D remains ambiguous. V was shortened by 1 base and J by 3 bases, with 7 bases between the two germline ends. CDR3 length: 13 residues. The germline gives CDR1 DFQATT, CDR2 SNEGSKA (reference sequence).

This clonotype was picked up a small number of times. J is TRBJ2-1 and V is TRBV11-2; 11 nucleotides align to TRBD2. Germline-derived CDR1 and CDR2 are SGHAT and FQNNGV. V was clipped by 4 bases and J by 7 bases; unmatched bases: 9. The CDR3 spans 16 residues. CDR3: CASSWIAGGPGNEQFF. The CDR3 DNA sequence: TGTGCCAGCAGCTGGATAGCGGGGGGGCCGGGGAATGAGCAGTTCTTC.

The rearrangement uses TRBV6-5 and TRBJ1-1; 7 bases are a match to TRBD1. J was trimmed by 7 bases and V by 4 bases; bases with no gene match: 6. This CDR3 region has 13 residues. Germline CDR1 MNHEY, CDR2 SVGAGI. The CDR3 DNA follows: TGTGCCAGCAGTTCCTTCGGGACAGTTGAAGCTTTCTTT. Protein product: CASSSFGTVEAFF.

The chain links TRBV28 to TRBJ2-5; a weak D match, TRBD1 (6 bases). This CDR3 spans 17 amino acids. Germline values: CDR1 MDHEN, CDR2 SYDVKM. Trimming left V 1 base short and J 0 bases short, with 15 bases between. CDR3 DNA sequence: TGTGCCAGCAGTTTATTAACTAGGGACACCTACCAAGAGACCCAGTACTTC. This gives the protein CASSLLTRDTYQETQYF.

As DNA, the CDR3 is TGCAGCGCTTCCTTGTGGGGAAGCTCCTACAATGAGCAGTTCTTC. It codes for CSASLWGSSYNEQFF. This chain joins TRBV20-1 and TRBJ2-1; D is undetermined. CDR1 and CDR2 (germline): DFQATT, SNEGSKA (reference sequence). This CDR3 has 15 residues.

The chain recombines TRBV5-1 with TRBJ1-6; D is uncertain. The germline gives CDR1 SGHRS, CDR2 YFSETQ. The CDR3 covers 16 residues. Trimming cost V 0 bases and J 6 bases, with 13 bases left between them. The CDR3 region has the DNA TGCGCCAGCAGCTTGGACGGGGAACCAATTAATTCACCCCTCCACTTT. This sequence encodes CASSLDGEPINSPLHF.

This clonotype was picked up a small number of times. The V and J genes are TRBV28 and TRBJ1-1; 7 bases match TRBD1. The V and J ends lost 7 bases and 7 bases, in that order; junction bases with no gene match: 18. Germline V gene lookup returns CDR1 MDHEN and CDR2 SYDVKM. This CDR3 has 16 amino acids. CDR3 DNA: TGTGCCAGCAACTCGAATCCAGGGGGTGAACAGATTGAAGCTTTCTTT. Its translation is CASNSNPGGEQIEAFF.

This clonotype showed up many times. The chain is built from TRBV20-1 and TRBJ1-2, with a weak D call TRBD1 (5 bases). Germline loops: CDR1 DFQATT, CDR2 SNEGSKA (reference sequence). The V gene lost 6 bases and the J gene lost 5 bases, with 10 bases spanning the gap. The CDR3 sequence is 11 residues long. The CDR3 DNA is TGCAGTGCCTGGGGGGGATATGGCTACACCTTC. This codes for CSAWGGYGYTF.

This clonotype was counted many times. The V call is TRBV12-3 or TRBV12-4, the J call TRBJ2-4, with TRBD1 as a possible D gene (5 bases). With 2 bases removed from V and 1 base from J, the gap between germline ends came to 6 bases. The CDR3 covers 14 residues. The CDR3 protein is CASSLSGAKNIQYF. In nucleotides, the CDR3 is TGTGCCAGCAGTTTATCAGGGGCCAAAAACATTCAGTACTTC.

The chain recombines TRBV7-9 with TRBJ2-1, with a possible D match to TRBD2 (7 bases). The V end was cut by 5 bases, the J end by 0 bases, with 14 bases between. The germline gives CDR1 SEHNR, CDR2 FQNEAQ (reference sequence). The CDR3 spans 16 residues. The CDR3 loop is CASSPTGGLSYNEQFF. The CDR3 DNA follows: TGTGCCAGCAGCCCGACGGGGGGCCTCTCCTACAATGAGCAGTTCTTC.

The chain combines TRBV7-3 with TRBJ1-1; TRBD1 is a possible D gene (5 bases). Germline values: CDR1 SGHTA, CDR2 FQGTGA. The CDR3 is 15 amino acids. The V end lost 5 bases, the J end lost 0 bases, and 13 bases lay between the germline ends. The CDR3 bases are TGTGCCAGCAGCCCCTCGGGGCAGATGAACACTGAAGCTTTCTTT. This translates into CASSPSGQMNTEAFF.

This chain connects TRBV4-3 to TRBJ2-1; 8 bases agree with TRBD2. The CDR3 totals 12 residues. In germline, CDR1 is LGHNA, CDR2 YSLEER. J gave up 9 bases and V 4 bases, and 2 bases lay outside the gene matches. CDR3 region: CASSPAGGEQFF. CDR3 DNA sequence: TGCGCCAGCAGCCCCGCGGGGGGTGAGCAGTTCTTC.

The V gene is TRBV6-1, the J gene TRBJ2-5; 12 bases match TRBD1. The V gene end was trimmed by 5 bases and the J gene end by 5 bases; junction bases not matched to a gene: 9. The V gene's germline CDR1 is MNHNS and CDR2 SASEGT. The CDR3 contains 16 residues. CDR3 in DNA: TGTGCCAGCAGTAAAGGGACAGGGGGCGGGAGGGAGACCCAGTACTTC. Protein: CASSKGTGGGRETQYF.